A single sample gave rise to the 12 T cell receptor beta chains below, sequenced in a study of T-cell reconstitution after alpha-beta-depleted transplantation in children. Unique molecular identifiers were incorporated into the prepared TCRbeta library. In TCRdb, the PCR reads were re-called with MiXCR into one record per CDR3 protein. The data contain 250,000 to 300,000 distinct CDR3 sequences, over 9% of them singletons. The sample in question was PBMCs, obtained before TCRalphabeta/CD19-depleted stem cell transplant. Source of these receptors: a boy less than two years old with acute myeloid leukemia, due to receive a stem cell transplant.

Ten or more counts support this clonotype. This chain connects TRBV29-1 to TRBJ2-2; D is possibly TRBD1 (5 bases). CDR1 is SQVTM, CDR2 ANQGSEA, per germline. V lost 4 bases to trimming and J lost 6 bases, with 12 bases between them. This CDR3 has 13 amino acids. CDR3 loop: CSVVSRAAGELFF. The CDR3 nucleotides read TGCAGCGTTGTTTCCAGGGCCGCCGGGGAGCTGTTTTTT.

This clonotype was recorded at least ten times. The chain has TRBV29-1 and TRBJ1-3; D unresolved. This CDR3 has 12 amino acids. Per germline, CDR1 SQVTM and CDR2 ANQGSEA. Trimming removed 5 bases from V and 0 bases from J, with 5 bases in between. CDR3 coding DNA: TGCAGCGTTACAGTCTCTGGAAACACCATATATTTT. Protein sequence: CSVTVSGNTIYF.

In its sample, this clonotype was seen many times. The CDR3 spells CASRSHTQYF. CDR3 DNA: TGTGCCAGCAGGTCCCATACGCAGTATTTT. The chain carries TRBV2 and TRBJ2-3; the D is unclear. CDR3 length equals 10 residues. Trimming took off 6 bases at V and 7 bases at J, with 5 bases between the two ends. Germline values: CDR1 SNHLY, CDR2 FYNNEI.

This clonotype was seen at least ten times. The J gene is TRBJ2-7, the V gene TRBV3-1; D is possibly TRBD1 (6 bases). The germline gives CDR1 LGHDT, CDR2 YNNKEL (reference sequence). V was cut by 3 bases and J by 11 bases, with 14 bases left in between. The CDR3 sequence is 12 residues long. The DNA for the CDR3 is TGTGCCAGCAGCCAGACAGGACCTTTGGAGTACTTC. Translation: CASSQTGPLEYF.

This clonotype was counted ten times or more. The V gene is TRBV20-1, the J gene TRBJ2-3; the D gene is possibly TRBD2 (7 bases). V dropped 1 base and J dropped 1 base, with 15 bases sitting between them. This CDR3 is 16 amino acids long. Germline lookup yields CDR1 DFQATT and CDR2 SNEGSKA (reference sequence). The CDR3, as DNA: TGCAGTGCTAGAGGAGCCGGGGGGCTGGGCACAGATACGCAGTATTTT. It translates to CSARGAGGLGTDTQYF.

The table lists this clonotype with many counts. The chain links TRBV7-2 to TRBJ2-3; 7 bases line up with TRBD2. The CDR3 loop spans 17 amino acids. The V and J ends lost 1 base and 4 bases, in that order; junction bases with no gene match: 11. Germline V CDR1 and CDR2: SGHTA, FQGNSA. The CDR3 DNA sequence: TGTGCCAGCAGCTTAGGGATTGCGGGAGTTCCAGCAGATACGCAGTATTTT. Residues: CASSLGIAGVPADTQYF.

The V call is TRBV24-1, the J call TRBJ2-3, with D tentatively TRBD1 (6 bases). With 7 bases removed from V and 3 bases from J, the gap between germline ends came to 10 bases. CDR3 length equals 13 residues. Germline V CDR1 and CDR2: KGHDR, SFDVKD. CDR3: CATRDSRTDTQYF. As DNA, the CDR3 is TGTGCCACCAGGGACAGCCGTACAGATACGCAGTATTTT.

In this sample, this clonotype turned up many times. This sequence joins TRBV12-3 or TRBV12-4 and TRBJ1-4, with D unclear. The CDR3 has 14 residues. Trimming pared 5 bases from V and 3 bases from J, leaving 10 bases between. The CDR3: CASSPWRSNEKLFF. The CDR3 DNA sequence: TGTGCCAGCAGTCCCTGGAGGTCTAATGAAAAACTGTTTTTT.

This clonotype appeared many times. J is TRBJ2-7 and V is TRBV6-5, with D unresolved. V lost 4 bases, J lost 1 base, and 8 bases lay in between. The CDR3 has 13 amino acids. CDR1 MNHEY and CDR2 SVGAGI come from the germline V gene. The CDR3 is CASSLTESYEQYF. The DNA of the CDR3 is TGTGCCAGCAGTTTGACGGAATCCTACGAGCAGTACTTC.

V is TRBV2 and J is TRBJ1-1, with no clear D. Germline V lookup: CDR1 SNHLY, CDR2 FYNNEI. Trimming took off 3 bases at V and 7 bases at J, with 18 bases between the two ends. The CDR3 runs to 15 residues. CDR3 residues: CASSDMTGGFSEAFF. CDR3 nucleotides: TGTGCCAGCAGTGATATGACGGGCGGGTTTAGTGAAGCTTTCTTT.

This clonotype was seen more than once but under ten times. The rearrangement uses TRBV12-3 or TRBV12-4 and TRBJ2-2; 11 bases agree with TRBD2. After removal of 6 bases from V and 2 bases from J, the junction contained 5 bases not matched to a gene. The CDR3 extends over 16 amino acids. DNA of the CDR3: TGTGCCAGCAGCTTACTAGCGGGAGTAAACACCGGGGAGCTGTTTTTT. Translated: CASSLLAGVNTGELFF.

This clonotype appeared many times. The V call is TRBV5-1, the J call TRBJ2-6, with TRBD2 identical over 13 bases. Germline loops: CDR1 SGHRS, CDR2 YFSETQ. The CDR3 has 18 residues. V was pared by 3 bases and J by 2 bases, with 5 bases of the junction left unmatched. The DNA for the CDR3 is TGCGCCAGCAGCTCGTTCGGGACTAGCGGGGCTGGGGCCAACGTCCTGACTTTC. Its protein product is CASSSFGTSGAGANVLTF.